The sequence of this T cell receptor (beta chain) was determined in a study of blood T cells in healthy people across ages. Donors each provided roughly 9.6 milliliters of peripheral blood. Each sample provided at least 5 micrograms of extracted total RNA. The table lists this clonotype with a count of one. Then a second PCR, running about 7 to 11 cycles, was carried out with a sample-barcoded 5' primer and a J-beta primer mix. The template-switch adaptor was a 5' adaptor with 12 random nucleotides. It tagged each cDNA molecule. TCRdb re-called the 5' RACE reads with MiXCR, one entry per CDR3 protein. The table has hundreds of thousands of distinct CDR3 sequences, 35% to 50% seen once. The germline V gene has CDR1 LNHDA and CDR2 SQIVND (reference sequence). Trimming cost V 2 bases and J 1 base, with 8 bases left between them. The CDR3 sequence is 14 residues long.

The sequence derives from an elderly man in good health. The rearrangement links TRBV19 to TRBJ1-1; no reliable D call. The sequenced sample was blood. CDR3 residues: CASSISHGNTEAFF. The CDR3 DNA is TGTGCCAGTAGTATAAGCCACGGGAACACTGAAGCTTTCTTT.